A selection of T cell receptor beta chains follows, all from one sample in a study of blood T cell repertoires in COVID-19. Generated by immunoSEQ multiplex PCR, the TCRdb table keeps only in-frame clones and is missing some. In the table there are some 180,000 clones, 80% of which are singletons. The source material was PBMCs or T cells enriched from blood (not recorded which). The receptors originated from a man between 60 and 70 years old who had been exposed to COVID-19. The CDR3 runs from the conserved cysteine through the conserved F or W. Fields, in order: J gene, V gene, CDR3 protein.

TRBJ2-5 | TRBV7-2 | CASSLDQGGETQYF
TRBJ2-1 | TRBV12-5 | CASGVEQGAFQYNEQFF
TRBJ1-2 | TRBV4-1 | CASSPLEQGGYGYTF
TRBJ1-2 | TRBV5-4 | CASTIDGGIGYTF
TRBJ1-2 | TRBV3-1/TRBV3-2 | CASSQGTVNYGYTF
TRBJ2-1 | TRBV28 | CASSFPSGDEQFF
TRBJ1-5 | TRBV7-6 | CASSLVRGPQHF
TRBJ1-2 | TRBV14 | CASSRETTYGYTF
TRBJ2-7 | TRBV7-2 | CASSYTSGREEQYF
TRBJ1-6 | TRBV30 | CAWTTRGTYNSPLHF
TRBJ2-1 | TRBV30 | CAWSGLAGGSGYNEQFF
TRBJ1-1 | TRBV27 | CASSLGQTLMNTEAFF
TRBJ1-1 | TRBV28 | CASIPATVEAFF
TRBJ1-2 | TRBV19 | CASSDPGGANYGYTF
TRBJ2-6 | TRBV19 | CASSSYGGADSLSGANVLTF
TRBJ1-2 | TRBV2 | CASSEAQRGGYTF
TRBJ1-5 | TRBV19 | CASSTVPGQGAGNQPQHF
TRBJ2-2 | TRBV28 | CASSSGGMNTGELFF
TRBJ2-7 | TRBV5-1 | CASSPPGQGAREQYF
TRBJ2-7 | TRBV5-1 | CASSLEGVEQYF
TRBJ2-1 | TRBV5-1 | CASSYGSYNEQFF
TRBJ2-7 | TRBV27 | CASSSSVGPYEQYF
TRBJ1-1 | TRBV18 | CASSPLGAEAFF
TRBJ2-3 | TRBV29-1 | CSVGLAGITDTQYF
TRBJ2-1 | TRBV7-3 | CASSPTGLAGDEQFF
TRBJ1-4 | TRBV19 | CASSVLGAGWDRVNEKLFF
TRBJ2-3 | TRBV7-2 | CASSRERPTDTQYF
TRBJ2-3 | TRBV27 | CASGTGGGGTQYF
TRBJ2-1 | TRBV7-8 | CASSLLGRTGFRNEQFF
TRBJ2-1 | TRBV24-1 | CATSDQWTGSYNEQFF
TRBJ1-5 | TRBV19 | CASSIQGQEAQPQHF
TRBJ1-2 | TRBV5-5 | CASSLTGTGRLYGYTF
TRBJ1-5 | TRBV12-3/TRBV12-4 | CASSFGGVGPQHF
TRBJ2-1 | TRBV5-1 | CASSLGRGLAGNEQFF
TRBJ1-4 | TRBV5-1 | CASSPTPGTGDEKLFF
TRBJ2-7 | TRBV9 | CASSGSGRARSGEQYF
TRBJ2-6 | TRBV5-1 | CASSSWDRAGSGANVLTF
TRBJ2-3 | TRBV3-1/TRBV3-2 | CASSQETSGAPDTQYF
TRBJ1-5 | TRBV7-2 | CASSFEGLTNQPQHF
TRBJ1-4 | TRBV19 | CASSPGGAFEKLFF
TRBJ2-1 | TRBV7-3 | CASSNWGGSTYNEQFF